A single sample gave rise to the 27 T cell receptor beta chains below, sequenced in a study of beta chain features in type 1 diabetes. Sequencing targeted expressed TCRB transcripts, as all isolated RNA had been reverse transcribed. The method was immunoSEQ multiplex PCR; TCRdb's version includes in-frame clones alone and lacks a portion of them. This table has about 270,000 clones, around 15% appearing once. No antigens are known for them. General study points: When Type 1 diabetes patients were examined, their TCRB CDR3s proved moderately but significantly shorter in all four CD4+ subsets.

Sequenced input: naive CD4+ T cells from blood. The receptors shown here come from a young man with type 1 diabetes.

This clone was observed a handful of times. The sample holds other DNA sequences that translate to the same CDR3. The rearrangement links TRBV28 to TRBJ1-2; D remains unclear. V lost 4 bases and J 5 bases, leaving 5 bases between the germline ends. This CDR3 has 11 amino acids. The germline V gene encodes CDR1 MDHEN and CDR2 SYDVKM. CDR3 nucleotide sequence: TGTGCCAGCAGTTCCGGGTATGGCTACACCTTC. Amino acids: CASSSGYGYTF.

This clone was recorded a few times. V and J are TRBV19 and TRBJ1-1; unclear D gene. The CDR3 length is 13 residues. V was shortened by 1 base and J by 7 bases, with 10 bases between the two germline ends. Looked up from germline, CDR1 is LNHDA and CDR2 is SQIVND (reference sequence). CDR3 residues: CASSIVAGVEAFF. The CDR3 DNA reads as TGTGCCAGTAGTATAGTGGCCGGGGTTGAAGCTTTCTTT.

The chain couples TRBV5-4 to TRBJ2-2; 14 nucleotides align to TRBD2. Trimming removed 3 bases from V and 5 bases from J; junction bases left unmatched: 3. This CDR3 spans 16 amino acids. Germline assignment: CDR1 SGHNT and CDR2 YYREEE (reference sequence). This CDR3 reads CASSYGLAGGTGELFF. Written as DNA, the CDR3 is TGTGCCAGCAGCTACGGACTAGCGGGAGGAACCGGGGAGCTGTTTTTT.

This clone appeared a few times. J is TRBJ2-7 and V is TRBV29-1, with D maybe TRBD1 (6 bases). V shed 1 base and J shed 3 bases, with 10 bases lying between them. The CDR3 has 13 residues. Germline V lookup: CDR1 SQVTM, CDR2 ANQGSEA. The CDR3 DNA follows: TGCAGCGTTGAAGGCAGGGGAGTCTACGAGCAGTACTTC. It encodes CSVEGRGVYEQYF.

The table lists this clone with a few counts. The J gene is TRBJ2-3, the V gene TRBV30; 7 bases fit TRBD2. V lost 2 bases, J lost 3 bases, and 5 bases stayed unmatched. Looked up from germline, CDR1 is GTSNPN and CDR2 is SVGIG (reference sequence). CDR3 length: 14 amino acids. DNA of the CDR3: TGTGCCTGGAGTATTGGCGGGAGAACAGATACGCAGTATTTT. As protein: CAWSIGGRTDTQYF.

V gene TRBV14 combines with J gene TRBJ2-3; TRBD2 matches at 7 bases. The CDR3 length is 14 residues. Germline CDR1 reads SGHDN; CDR2 reads FVKESK. With 2 bases clipped from V and 4 bases from J, the junction kept 3 bases outside the gene matches. CDR3 bases: TGTGCCAGCAGCCAACTGACTAGCCCAGATACGCAGTATTTT. Encoded protein: CASSQLTSPDTQYF.

In this sample, this clone turned up a few times. The chain uses TRBV18 and TRBJ2-7; weak D call: TRBD1 (5 bases). CDR1 and CDR2 from the germline V gene are KGHSH and LQKENI. The V gene lost 3 bases and the J gene lost 2 bases, with 8 bases spanning the gap. The CDR3 covers 13 residues. CDR3 sequence reads: CASSPQGTYEQYF. CDR3 DNA: TGTGCCAGCTCACCGCAGGGAACCTACGAGCAGTACTTC.

The rearrangement uses TRBV18 and TRBJ1-2, with 10 bases that match TRBD1. V gave up 0 bases and J gave up 5 bases; unmatched junction bases: 3. CDR3 size: 15 residues. From germline, CDR1 is KGHSH and CDR2 LQKENI. For the CDR3, the DNA is TGTGCCAGCTCACCACCGGGGACAGGGGAATATGGCTACACCTTC. Translated: CASSPPGTGEYGYTF.

V usage is TRBV4-2 and J usage is TRBJ1-5; a weak D match, TRBD1 (5 bases). The V gene's germline CDR1 is LGHNA and CDR2 YNFKEQ. The CDR3 totals 15 residues. V lost 1 base and J lost 0, with 7 bases in between. This CDR3 reads CASSQGTSSNQPQHF. The CDR3 region has the DNA TGTGCCAGCAGCCAAGGGACATCTAGCAATCAGCCCCAGCATTTT.

The table lists this clone with a few counts. The rearrangement uses TRBV9 and TRBJ2-1; 9 nucleotides match TRBD2. Germline loops: CDR1 SGDLS, CDR2 YYNGEE. The CDR3 is made up of 15 amino acids. After removal of 3 bases from V and 9 bases from J, the junction contained 10 bases not matched to a gene. This CDR3 is CASSENRREGGEQFF. Written as DNA, the CDR3 is TGTGCCAGCAGCGAAAACAGGCGGGAGGGTGGTGAGCAGTTCTTC.

The sample holds a few counts of this clone. The chain couples TRBV11-2 to TRBJ2-3; a weak D match, TRBD2 (6 bases). Trimming took 1 base from V and 8 from J, leaving 16 bases between them. CDR3 length: 15 residues. Germline-derived CDR1 and CDR2 are SGHAT and FQNNGV. The CDR3 bases are TGTGCCAGCAGCTTAGTAGGGACTGCCCATGGTACGCAGTATTTT. Residues: CASSLVGTAHGTQYF.

V gene TRBV27 combines with J gene TRBJ2-2; possibly TRBD1 for D (6 bases). The V gene lost 7 bases and the J gene lost 0 bases, with 12 bases spanning the gap. Germline V gene data show CDR1 as MNHEY and CDR2 as SMNVEV (reference sequence). This CDR3 region has 15 residues. The CDR3 loop is CASKRTDSNTGELFF. CDR3 in DNA: TGTGCCAGCAAGAGGACAGACTCGAACACCGGGGAGCTGTTTTTT.

This rearrangement joins TRBV11-2 to TRBJ2-3; D is possibly TRBD1 (6 bases). Germline CDR1 SGHAT, CDR2 FQNNGV. This CDR3 comprises 15 residues. Trimming stripped 4 bases from V and 6 bases from J, with 17 bases between. DNA of the CDR3: TGTGCCAGCAGCTCGCGTACAGGGTGGGCCGATACGCAGTATTTT. Residues: CASSSRTGWADTQYF. Based on the CDR3 plus reference TRBV11-2 and TRBJ2-3, the full variable domain is EAGVAQSPRYKIIEKRQSVAFWCNPISGHATLYWYQQILGQGPKLLIQFQNNGVVDDSQLPKDRFSAERLKGVDSTLKIQPAKLEDSAVYLCASSSRTGWADTQYFGPGTRLTVL.

A few counts support this clone. The V gene is TRBV19, the J gene TRBJ1-5; D is unclear. Germline values: CDR1 LNHDA, CDR2 SQIVND (reference sequence). The length of the CDR3 is 15 residues. Trimming cost V 3 bases and J 2 bases, with 11 bases left between them. CDR3 coding DNA: TGTGCCAGTAGTATCGGGAGTCTGGGCAATCAGCCCCAGCATTTT. Translation gives CASSIGSLGNQPQHF.

This clone came up a few times. The chain joins TRBV7-2 to TRBJ2-2, with TRBD2 matching 13 bases. V lost 5 bases and J lost 6; bases outside the gene matches: 3. Germline V gene lookup returns CDR1 SGHTA and CDR2 FQGNSA. The CDR3 is made up of 15 amino acids. The CDR3 nucleotides are TGTGCCAGCAGCCCGGGACTAGCGGGATCCGGGGAGCTGTTTTTT. This gives the protein CASSPGLAGSGELFF.

This clone has just a few counts. The chain has TRBV9 and TRBJ2-7; 8 positions agree with TRBD2. Germline V gene sequence: CDR1 SGDLS, CDR2 YYNGEE. With V trimmed by 0 bases and J by 7 bases, 9 bases remained unmatched. The CDR3 has 15 amino acids. CDR3 residues: CASSVVPAGEGEQYF. CDR3 DNA: TGTGCCAGCAGCGTAGTCCCAGCGGGAGAAGGAGAGCAGTACTTC.

This chain joins TRBV5-8 and TRBJ2-7, with 9 positions matching TRBD1. The CDR3 length is 15 residues. The germline V gene encodes CDR1 SGHTS and CDR2 YDEGEE. Unmatched junction bases numbered 10, after V lost 2 bases and J lost 7 bases. CDR3 amino acids: CASSFGTGMGWEQYF. The CDR3 bases are TGTGCCAGCAGCTTCGGGACAGGGATGGGCTGGGAGCAGTACTTC.

The CDR3 sequence: CASSELKYEQYF. CDR3 DNA sequence: TGTGCCAGCAGTGAATTAAAATACGAGCAGTACTTC. The gene calls are TRBV6-1 and TRBJ2-7; D ambiguous. V gave up 2 bases and J gave up 4 bases, with 6 bases separating them. This CDR3 comprises 12 residues. Germline values: CDR1 MNHNS, CDR2 SASEGT.

This clone was detected only a few times. The chain uses TRBV30 and TRBJ1-1, with 7 bases fitting TRBD1. CDR3 length equals 13 residues. J was trimmed by 3 bases and V by 4 bases; bases with no gene match: 5. Germline assignment: CDR1 GTSNPN and CDR2 SVGIG (reference sequence). CDR3 coding DNA: TGTGCCTGGAACCCTACAGGGGACACTGAAGCTTTCTTT. This translates into CAWNPTGDTEAFF.

V gene TRBV7-6 combines with J gene TRBJ2-7; D not certain. The CDR3 contains 13 residues. Germline CDR1 and CDR2: SGHVS and FNYEAQ. Trimming removed 4 bases from V and 2 bases from J, with 9 bases in between. CDR3 sequence: CASSSGLAYEQYF. DNA for the CDR3: TGTGCCAGCAGCTCGGGTCTGGCCTACGAGCAGTACTTC.

The V call is TRBV19, the J call TRBJ1-4, with D possibly being TRBD1 (6 bases). V was trimmed by 7 bases and J by 8 bases, leaving 23 bases between them. The CDR3 has 16 residues. Germline V gene lookup returns CDR1 LNHDA and CDR2 SQIVND (reference sequence). DNA for the CDR3: TGTGCCAGTAATACAGGGATGGCGTACCTTTCGGAAAAACTGTTTTTT. Its translation: CASNTGMAYLSEKLFF.

This clone was detected only a few times. V gene TRBV29-1 combines with J gene TRBJ1-1; no clear D gene. CDR1 is SQVTM, CDR2 ANQGSEA, per germline. The V end was cut by 4 bases, the J end by 1 base, with 13 bases between. The CDR3 spans 14 residues. The CDR3 reads CSVVWNSKNTEAFF. The CDR3 DNA sequence: TGCAGCGTTGTATGGAACAGCAAGAACACTGAAGCTTTCTTT.

This clone was seen only a few times. V usage is TRBV5-4 and J usage is TRBJ2-5; perhaps TRBD2 as D (6 bases). The germline V and J ends were trimmed by 2 bases and 2 bases, with 13 bases remaining between them. The CDR3 has 15 amino acids. Germline V gives CDR1 SGHNT, CDR2 YYREEE (reference sequence). The CDR3: CASSFGGLQQETQYF. The CDR3 nucleotides are TGTGCCAGCAGCTTCGGAGGGTTACAACAAGAGACCCAGTACTTC.

The sample holds a few counts of this clone. This chain uses TRBV5-4 with TRBJ2-3; 8 bases match TRBD2. CDR1 SGHNT and CDR2 YYREEE come from the germline V gene (reference sequence). Trimming cost V 2 bases and J 4 bases; bases outside gene matches: 9. CDR3 length equals 16 residues. In nucleotides, the CDR3 is TGTGCCAGCAGCTTTCGCAGACTAGCGTCGGCAGATACGCAGTATTTT. It encodes CASSFRRLASADTQYF.

CDR3 sequence reads: CASSRLAGSYEQYF. In DNA form, the CDR3 reads TGTGCCAGCAGCCGACTAGCGGGAAGTTACGAGCAGTACTTC. The chain has TRBV7-3 and TRBJ2-7; 11 bases fit TRBD2. Germline assignment: CDR1 SGHTA and CDR2 FQGTGA. Trimming removed 5 bases from V and 4 bases from J; junction bases left unmatched: 4. The CDR3 loop spans 14 amino acids.

This clone was seen only a few times. The J gene is TRBJ1-1, the V gene TRBV11-2; D gene unclear. Germline CDR1 and CDR2: SGHAT and FQNNGV. V was trimmed by 0 bases and J by 6 bases, leaving 11 bases between them. The CDR3 contains 14 residues. The CDR3 DNA follows: TGTGCCAGCAGCTTAGATCTAAGTCGGGCTGAAGCTTTCTTT. Translating it yields CASSLDLSRAEAFF.

V gene TRBV27 combines with J gene TRBJ2-1; TRBD1 matches 8 bases. Germline CDR1 and CDR2: MNHEY and SMNVEV (reference sequence). J lost 2 bases, V lost 0 bases, and 6 bases had no gene match. CDR3 length: 17 amino acids. The CDR3 DNA reads as TGTGCCAGCAGTTTATCGGGGGGCAGGGGGCCCTACAATGAGCAGTTCTTC. The encoded protein is CASSLSGGRGPYNEQFF.